This TCR beta chain was found in a study of Tregs in tolerant kidney transplant recipients. Trimming removed 11 bases at V and 4 bases at J, with 11 bases between. The CDR3 covers 11 residues. Germline CDR1 reads LNHDA; CDR2 reads SQIVND (reference sequence). Study-wide points: The small number of patients limits these findings pending further validation.

An overnight rest at 37°C with around 200 IU/ml IL-2 preceded regulatory T cell sorting from thawed PBMCs. A single count supports this clone. Its target is unknown. Profiling relied on immunoSEQ multiplex PCR, and the TCRdb table lists in-frame clones only, not all of them. Of about 20,000 clones detected, approximately 80% appear once; the ten largest clones hold more than 2%. This TCR came from a human donor in good health. Sequenced: Tregs from blood. The J gene is TRBJ1-2, the V gene TRBV19; D is perhaps TRBD1 (5 bases). The CDR3 nucleotides read TGTGCCGTGGGGGACGGCTATGGCTACACCTTC. It yields the protein CAVGDGYGYTF.